These 8 T cell receptor beta chains were all obtained from the same sample, sequenced in a study of read filtering for tumor transcriptome and immune sequencing. The library was built from 400 ng RNA with molecular barcoded adaptors for alpha/delta and beta/gamma chains. TCRdb called the reads again in MiXCR, with one record for every CDR3 protein. Among about 37,000 distinct CDR3 sequences listed, roughly 12% were seen once. Sequenced: a population of CD138-negative cells sorted from bone marrow. These receptors originate from a donor aged 40 or over with multiple myeloma.

This clonotype was observed many times. The chain recombines TRBV6-1 with TRBJ1-5; maybe TRBD1 (5 bases). Germline CDR1 is MNHNS and CDR2 is SASEGT. Deletions cut 1 base from V and 5 bases from J, with 12 bases between. The CDR3 is made up of 15 amino acids. The CDR3 reads CASSEGGGQYQPQHF. In DNA, the CDR3 is TGTGCCAGCAGTGAAGGGGGAGGACAATATCAGCCCCAGCATTTT.

This clonotype has at least ten counts. The chain recombines TRBV20-1 with TRBJ2-1; D is uncertain. Germline assignment: CDR1 DFQATT and CDR2 SNEGSKA (reference sequence). Trimming pared 6 bases from V and 4 bases from J, leaving 13 bases between. The length of the CDR3 is 13 residues. This CDR3 is CSATFPTYNEQFF. The CDR3 DNA follows: TGCAGTGCAACCTTTCCCACTTACAATGAGCAGTTCTTC.

In this sample, this clonotype turned up many times. The V gene is TRBV10-3, the J gene TRBJ2-5, with D possibly being TRBD2 (5 bases). Germline CDR1 and CDR2: ENHRY and SYGVKD. V lost 0 bases to trimming and J lost 0 bases, with 11 bases between them. This CDR3 spans 16 amino acids. The DNA for the CDR3 is TGTGCCATCAGTGAGTCTTTGGGAGCGGACCAAGAGACCCAGTACTTC. It specifies CAISESLGADQETQYF.

This clonotype has at least ten counts. The chain uses TRBV12-3 or TRBV12-4 and TRBJ2-3; TRBD2 might be the D (5 bases). The CDR3 covers 12 residues. The germline V and J ends were trimmed by 10 bases and 2 bases, with 10 bases remaining between them. The CDR3 protein is CATGKATDTQYF. The DNA of the CDR3 is TGTGCCACCGGGAAGGCCACAGATACGCAGTATTTT.

This clonotype was observed at least ten times. V is TRBV5-5 and J is TRBJ1-1, with D possibly being TRBD1 (5 bases). CDR3 size: 15 residues. V lost 4 bases and J lost 0, with 13 bases in between. The V gene's germline CDR1 is SGHKS and CDR2 YYEKEE (reference sequence). The CDR3 reads CASSRRESMNTEAFF. CDR3 nucleotide sequence: TGTGCCAGCAGCCGCAGGGAATCCATGAACACTGAAGCTTTCTTT.

This clonotype has a count of ten or more. V is TRBV7-9 and J is TRBJ1-5; D remains unclear. Per the germline V gene, CDR1 is SEHNR and CDR2 is FQNEAQ (reference sequence). Deletions cut 5 bases from V and 5 bases from J, with 10 bases between. The CDR3 runs 13 residues. CDR3: CASSPVADQPQHF. CDR3 bases: TGTGCCAGCAGCCCTGTGGCCGATCAGCCCCAGCATTTT.

Only a few counts were recorded for this clonotype. The chain employs TRBV11-1 and TRBJ2-7; 10 bases align to TRBD1. V gave up 5 bases and J gave up 6 bases; unmatched junction bases: 4. CDR1 is SGHAT and CDR2 is FQDESV in the germline V gene (reference sequence). The CDR3 is 13 residues long. The CDR3 coding sequence is TGTGCCAGCAGCCCCGGGACAGGGGTCGAGCAGTACTTC. This codes for CASSPGTGVEQYF.

This clonotype appeared a few times. The rearrangement joins TRBV28 to TRBJ2-2; 8 positions match TRBD1. After removal of 2 bases from V and 5 bases from J, the junction contained 4 bases not matched to a gene. The CDR3 length is 15 residues. Germline V gives CDR1 MDHEN, CDR2 SYDVKM. CDR3 sequence (DNA): TGTGCCAGCAGTTTACAGAACAGGGGGACCGGGGAGCTGTTTTTT. It is translated as CASSLQNRGTGELFF.